This T cell receptor (beta chain) came from a study of blood T cell repertoires in COVID-19. The overall study: The United States, Italy and Spain were the sources of the acute and convalescent COVID-19 samples.

The CDR3 loop spans 14 amino acids. Germline V gene sequence: CDR1 MNHEY, CDR2 SVGAGI. The V end lost 0 bases, the J end lost 6 bases, and 12 bases lay between the germline ends. Only in-frame clones appear in the TCRdb table, and some are missing; sequencing was by immunoSEQ multiplex PCR. The sample yields roughly 400,000 clones, roughly nine tenths seen once. Clinical histories supplied by participants themselves formed the basis of cohort assignment. Two negative PCRs, clearance, or symptom resolution were required of recovered Cohort 3 donors. The rearrangement links TRBV6-5 to TRBJ2-7, with a weak D call TRBD2 (7 bases). The sample was PBMCs or T cells enriched from blood (not recorded which). The sequence derives from a man aged 25 to 45 who had recovered from COVID-19. The chain's CDR3 is CASSYSRGGGEQYF. The DNA of the CDR3 is TGTGCCAGCAGTTACTCTAGGGGGGGCGGCGAGCAGTACTTC.